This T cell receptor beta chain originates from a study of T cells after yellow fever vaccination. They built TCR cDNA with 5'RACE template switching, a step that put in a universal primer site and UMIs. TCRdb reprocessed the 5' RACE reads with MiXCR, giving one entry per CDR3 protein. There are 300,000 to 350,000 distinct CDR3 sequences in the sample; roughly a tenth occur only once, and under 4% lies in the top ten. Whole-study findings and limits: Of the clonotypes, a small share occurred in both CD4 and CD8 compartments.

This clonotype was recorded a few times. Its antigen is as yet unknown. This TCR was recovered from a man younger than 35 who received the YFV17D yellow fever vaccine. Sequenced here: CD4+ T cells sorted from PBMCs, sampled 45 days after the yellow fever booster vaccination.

In DNA form, the CDR3 reads TGTGCCAGCAGCCCAACAGGGTTCGCAGACACTGAAGCTTTCTTT. The encoded protein is CASSPTGFADTEAFF. The chain couples TRBV7-9 to TRBJ1-1, with D possibly being TRBD1 (6 bases). V was cut by 5 bases and J by 3 bases, with 16 bases left in between. CDR1 SEHNR and CDR2 FQNEAQ come from the germline V gene (reference sequence). This CDR3 has 15 residues.